The 20 T cell receptor beta chains presented below share a single source sample, sequenced in a study of T-cell memory formation after mild COVID-19. In TCRdb, the 5' RACE reads were re-called with MiXCR into one record per CDR3 protein. The sample has hundreds of thousands of distinct CDR3 sequences, nearly 25% seen once. The sample was PBMCs or a T cell subset sorted from them (not recorded which). These receptors were obtained from an adult woman who had mild COVID-19 (a few samples of this study predate the infection). Cell type and time point are not known.

This clonotype was found a few times. The genes are TRBV9 and TRBJ2-5; 8 positions match TRBD1. V was clipped by 3 bases and J by 7 bases; unmatched bases: 8. Germline lookup yields CDR1 SGDLS and CDR2 YYNGEE. CDR3 length equals 14 residues. The CDR3 DNA is TGTGCCAGCAGCGCGACAGGGGAGGCAGGGACCCAGTACTTC. Translated: CASSATGEAGTQYF.

This clonotype was seen more than once but under ten times. V is TRBV3-1 and J is TRBJ2-2, with D perhaps TRBD1 (5 bases). Germline CDR1 and CDR2: LGHDT and YNNKEL (reference sequence). Deletions cut 5 bases from V and 5 bases from J, with 12 bases between. The CDR3 length is 14 residues. In nucleotides, the CDR3 is TGTGCCAGCAGCTTAGGGGTTCGAACCGGGGAGCTGTTTTTT. This sequence encodes CASSLGVRTGELFF.

This clonotype was counted between two and nine times. V is TRBV24-1 and J is TRBJ1-2; TRBD1 matches at 8 bases. CDR3 length: 15 residues. Germline V CDR1 and CDR2: KGHDR, SFDVKD. J lost 7 bases, V lost 5 bases, and 11 bases had no gene match. DNA for the CDR3: TGTGCCACCAGTGTCGGGGCGACAGGGGAGGTTGGCTACACCTTC. Its protein product is CATSVGATGEVGYTF.

This clonotype was found a few times. The chain carries TRBV5-1 and TRBJ2-1, with no clear D. CDR1 is SGHRS and CDR2 is YFSETQ in the germline V gene. Trimming shortened V by 4 bases and J by 7 bases, and 15 bases separated the two germline ends. This CDR3 has 14 amino acids. The CDR3: CASSPWDGSNEQFF. CDR3 bases: TGCGCCAGCAGCCCATGGGATGGTTCTAATGAGCAGTTCTTC.

This clonotype was found a few times. The chain recombines TRBV7-2 with TRBJ1-2, with 7 bases matching TRBD1. With V trimmed by 7 bases and J by 1 base, 15 bases remained unmatched. CDR3 length: 17 residues. CDR1 and CDR2 (germline): SGHTA, FQGNSA. This CDR3 reads CASTSSGPDRLNYGYTF. For the CDR3, the DNA is TGTGCCAGCACCTCTTCAGGTCCGGACAGGCTTAACTATGGCTACACCTTC.

V gene TRBV7-3 combines with J gene TRBJ2-2; 9 nucleotides match TRBD2. The CDR3 contains 16 residues. With 2 bases clipped from V and 5 bases from J, the junction kept 6 bases outside the gene matches. Germline V gene sequence: CDR1 SGHTA, CDR2 FQGTGA. CDR3 nucleotides: TGTGCCAGCAGCTTACAGCCAGCGGGGGGTACCGGGGAGCTGTTTTTT. Translation gives CASSLQPAGGTGELFF.

This clonotype was detected a few times. The chain combines TRBV5-1 with TRBJ2-5; TRBD2 might be the D (5 bases). Per germline, CDR1 SGHRS and CDR2 YFSETQ. V lost 4 bases and J lost 2, with 27 bases in between. The CDR3 runs to 19 residues. In nucleotides, the CDR3 is TGCGCCAGCAGCCGATCCCGCGGACTGTTTGGGAATATGCAAGAGACCCAGTACTTC. Amino acid sequence: CASSRSRGLFGNMQETQYF.

The chain is built from TRBV7-9 and TRBJ1-5; no definite D call. CDR1 is SEHNR and CDR2 is FQNEAQ in the germline V gene (reference sequence). CDR3 length equals 13 residues. The V end was cut by 1 base, the J end by 3 bases, with 4 bases between. The DNA of the CDR3 is TGTGCCAGCAGCTTAGACGACAATCAGCCCCAGCATTTT. This codes for CASSLDDNQPQHF.

The chain links TRBV3-1 to TRBJ1-1, with D unclear. The CDR3 contains 13 residues. V shed 7 bases and J shed 5 bases, with 14 bases lying between them. CDR1 and CDR2 (germline): LGHDT, YNNKEL (reference sequence). Here the CDR3 reads CASTRTEATEAFF. DNA for the CDR3: TGTGCCAGCACCAGGACGGAAGCTACTGAAGCTTTCTTT.

This sequence joins TRBV29-1 and TRBJ2-7; 7 nucleotides line up with TRBD1. This CDR3 region has 14 residues. V trimming: 6 bases; J trimming: 5 bases; junction bases outside the gene matches: 13. The germline CDR1 and CDR2 sequences are SQVTM and ANQGSEA. This chain's CDR3 is CSVKTTGSENEQYF. CDR3 bases: TGCAGCGTGAAGACGACAGGGAGCGAAAACGAGCAGTACTTC.

This chain connects TRBV7-9 to TRBJ2-1, with a possible D match to TRBD1 (8 bases). With 5 bases removed from V and 0 bases from J, the gap between germline ends came to 23 bases. Germline V lookup: CDR1 SEHNR, CDR2 FQNEAQ (reference sequence). This CDR3 spans 19 amino acids. CDR3 loop: CASSHRGHTGGGSYNEQFF. The CDR3 coding sequence is TGTGCCAGCAGCCATCGGGGTCACACAGGGGGGGGCTCCTACAATGAGCAGTTCTTC.

This sequence joins TRBV14 and TRBJ1-1, with D possibly matching TRBD1 (6 bases). The germline V gene encodes CDR1 SGHDN and CDR2 FVKESK. The CDR3 extends over 15 amino acids. V gave up 0 bases and J gave up 5 bases, with 13 bases separating them. CDR3 region: CASSQDWGRWTEAFF. The CDR3 DNA follows: TGTGCCAGCAGCCAAGATTGGGGGCGTTGGACTGAAGCTTTCTTT.

The rearrangement uses TRBV5-4 and TRBJ2-7; no clear D gene. The length of the CDR3 is 14 residues. The ends were cut back, 4 bases at V and 0 bases at J, with 11 bases in the middle. The V gene's germline CDR1 is SGHNT and CDR2 YYREEE (reference sequence). This CDR3 is CASSLLYDSYEQYF. The CDR3 DNA reads as TGTGCCAGCAGCCTTCTATACGACTCCTACGAGCAGTACTTC.

V usage is TRBV7-9 and J usage is TRBJ2-2, with D unresolved. The germline V and J ends were trimmed by 6 bases and 7 bases, with 6 bases remaining between them. Germline assignment: CDR1 SEHNR and CDR2 FQNEAQ (reference sequence). The CDR3 consists of 11 residues. The CDR3: CASRIDGELFF. Here the CDR3 DNA reads TGTGCCAGCAGGATCGACGGGGAGCTGTTTTTT.

The rearrangement uses TRBV5-1 and TRBJ2-2; D gene ambiguous. The CDR3 contains 16 residues. Looked up from germline, CDR1 is SGHRS and CDR2 is YFSETQ. The V end lost 0 bases, the J end lost 2 bases, and 11 bases lay between the germline ends. CDR3 amino acids: CASSLVPGSNTGELFF. The CDR3 bases are TGCGCCAGCAGCTTGGTTCCGGGCAGTAACACCGGGGAGCTGTTTTTT.

In its sample, this clonotype was seen a few times. This rearrangement joins TRBV7-9 to TRBJ1-5; 7 nucleotides align to TRBD1. V was pared by 5 bases and J by 4 bases, with 5 bases of the junction left unmatched. The germline gives CDR1 SEHNR, CDR2 FQNEAQ (reference sequence). The CDR3 is 14 residues long. The CDR3 here is CASSPGTVNQPQHF. The CDR3 DNA reads as TGTGCCAGCAGCCCCGGGACAGTTAATCAGCCCCAGCATTTT.

This chain's CDR3 is CSTSSGGAPDTQYF. CDR3 DNA: TGCAGCACATCTAGCGGGGGGGCCCCAGATACGCAGTATTTT. The chain carries TRBV20-1 and TRBJ2-3; 12 bases align to TRBD2. This CDR3 has 14 residues. Germline-derived CDR1 and CDR2 are DFQATT and SNEGSKA (reference sequence).

This clonotype showed up many times. The rearrangement links TRBV6-2 or TRBV6-3 to TRBJ2-1; a weak D match, TRBD2 (6 bases). This CDR3 has 14 amino acids. The germline V and J ends were trimmed by 7 bases and 8 bases, with 18 bases remaining between them. CDR1 MNHEY and CDR2 SVGEGT come from the germline V gene. The CDR3 DNA follows: TGTGCCAGCACCCCGGGACTGGGCGGCCATGAGCAGTTCTTC. Protein: CASTPGLGGHEQFF.

The chain carries TRBV20-1 and TRBJ1-1; no firm D call. The CDR3 extends over 14 amino acids. Germline CDR1 reads DFQATT; CDR2 reads SNEGSKA (reference sequence). V shed 2 bases and J shed 1 base, with 11 bases lying between them. The chain's CDR3 is CSARPFVQNTEAFF. CDR3 coding DNA: TGCAGTGCTAGACCCTTCGTTCAGAACACTGAAGCTTTCTTT.

This clonotype appeared a few times. V is TRBV20-1 and J is TRBJ1-1; D remains ambiguous. The germline gives CDR1 DFQATT, CDR2 SNEGSKA (reference sequence). This CDR3 region has 16 residues. Trimming left V 0 bases short and J 7 bases short, with 21 bases between. DNA for the CDR3: TGCAGTGCTAGAGATGGGAAGGCCCACTCTGGGCATGAAGCTTTCTTT. Its translation is CSARDGKAHSGHEAFF.